This T cell receptor (beta chain) was sequenced for a study of blood T cell repertoires in COVID-19. Study in general: Both acute and convalescent COVID-19 samples were obtained from the United States, Italy and Spain. Nucleic acid was either cDNA or gDNA, and it came from T cells, B-cell-depleted T cells, or PBMCs.

Authors' processing steps: Amplification from reference gene primers served as the basis for estimated nucleated cell counts. Profiling relied on immunoSEQ multiplex PCR, and the TCRdb table lists in-frame clones only, not all of them. For V, J and clone size, that table is used; D and trimming come from the DNA. There are some 130,000 clones in the sample; 70% to 80% occur only once, and approximately 10% lies in the top ten. V lost 6 bases, J lost 10 bases, and 17 bases stayed unmatched. Germline V lookup: CDR1 MNHEY, CDR2 SVGEGT. This CDR3 has 15 amino acids. The rearrangement joins TRBV6-2 or TRBV6-3 to TRBJ2-5, with 7 bases matching TRBD2. The sample taken for sequencing was peripheral blood. This TCR was recovered from a man aged 55 to 70 who had recovered from COVID-19. The CDR3 DNA reads as TGTGCCAGCAGCCTCGGGACTACTTTGGGGGTGGGCCAGTACTTC. Encoded protein: CASSLGTTLGVGQYF.